This T cell receptor beta chain was recorded in a study of blood T cell repertoires in COVID-19. Across the study: Sample material is recorded as cDNA or gDNA derived from T cells, B-cell-depleted T cells, or PBMCs.

As handled by the study authors: Reference gene primer amplification yielded estimated nucleated cell counts. Assay: immunoSEQ multiplex PCR; the TCRdb copy retains only in-frame clones and omits some. From that table come the V and J calls and clone size; the DNA was used to work out D and trimming. Seen here are about 210,000 clones, about 86% observed once, and the top ten hold approximately 6.2%. The CDR3 sequence is 15 residues long. Germline V lookup: CDR1 GTSNPN, CDR2 SVGIG (reference sequence). V lost 0 bases and J lost 4, with 13 bases in between. Sequenced material: peripheral blood. The chain has TRBV30 and TRBJ2-1; D perhaps matches TRBD1 (6 bases). The receptor comes from a man between 60 and 70 years old who had recovered from COVID-19. The CDR3 spells CAWSVHRVQYNEQFF. CDR3 in DNA: TGTGCCTGGAGTGTACACAGGGTTCAGTACAATGAGCAGTTCTTC.